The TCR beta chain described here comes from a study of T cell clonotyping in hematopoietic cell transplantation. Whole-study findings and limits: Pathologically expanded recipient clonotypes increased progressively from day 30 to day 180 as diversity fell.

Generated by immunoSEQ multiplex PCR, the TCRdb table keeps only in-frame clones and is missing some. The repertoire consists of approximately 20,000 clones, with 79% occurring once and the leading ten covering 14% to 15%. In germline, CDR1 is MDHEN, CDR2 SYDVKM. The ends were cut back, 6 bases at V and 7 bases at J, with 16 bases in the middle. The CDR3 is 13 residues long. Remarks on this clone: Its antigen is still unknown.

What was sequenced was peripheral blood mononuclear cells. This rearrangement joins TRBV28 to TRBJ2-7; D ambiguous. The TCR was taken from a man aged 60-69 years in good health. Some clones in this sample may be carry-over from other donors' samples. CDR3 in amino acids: CASSRPGREEQYF. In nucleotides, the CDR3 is TGTGCCAGCAGCCGACCCGGAAGGGAAGAGCAGTACTTC.